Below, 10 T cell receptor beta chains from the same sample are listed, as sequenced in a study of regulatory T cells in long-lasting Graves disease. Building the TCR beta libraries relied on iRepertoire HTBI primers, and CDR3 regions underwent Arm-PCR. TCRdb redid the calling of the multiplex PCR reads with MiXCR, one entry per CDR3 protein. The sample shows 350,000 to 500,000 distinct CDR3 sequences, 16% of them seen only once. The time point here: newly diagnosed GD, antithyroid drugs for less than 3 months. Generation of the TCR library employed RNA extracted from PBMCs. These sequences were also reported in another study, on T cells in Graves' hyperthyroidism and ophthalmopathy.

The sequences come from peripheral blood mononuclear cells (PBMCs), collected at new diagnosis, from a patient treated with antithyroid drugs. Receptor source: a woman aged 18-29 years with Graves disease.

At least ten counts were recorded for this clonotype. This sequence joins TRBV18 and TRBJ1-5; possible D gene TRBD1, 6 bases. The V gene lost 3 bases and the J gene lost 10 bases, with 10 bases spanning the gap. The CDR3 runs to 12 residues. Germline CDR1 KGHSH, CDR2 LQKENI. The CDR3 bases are TGTGCCAGCTCACCGGAAGGGACACCCCAGCATTTT. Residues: CASSPEGTPQHF.

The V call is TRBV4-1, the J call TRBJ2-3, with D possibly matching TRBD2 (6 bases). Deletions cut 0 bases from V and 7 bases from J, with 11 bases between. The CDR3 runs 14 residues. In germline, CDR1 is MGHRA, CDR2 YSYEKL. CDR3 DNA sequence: TGCGCCAGCAGCCAAGAGGACTACTCTAATACGCAGTATTTT. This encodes CASSQEDYSNTQYF.

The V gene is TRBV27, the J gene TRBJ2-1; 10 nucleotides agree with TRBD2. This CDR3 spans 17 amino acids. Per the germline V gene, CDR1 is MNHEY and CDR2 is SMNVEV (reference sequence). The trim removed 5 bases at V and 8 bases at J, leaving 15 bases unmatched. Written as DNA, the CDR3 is TGTGCCAGCAGTACAACCCCCAGCGGGAGGGCCCTCGATGAGCAGTTCTTC. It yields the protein CASSTTPSGRALDEQFF.

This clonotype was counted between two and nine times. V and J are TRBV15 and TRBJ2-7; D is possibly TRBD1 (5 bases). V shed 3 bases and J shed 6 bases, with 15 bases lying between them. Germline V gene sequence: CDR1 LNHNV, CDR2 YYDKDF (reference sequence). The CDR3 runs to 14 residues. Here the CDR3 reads CATSRGSGMGEQYF. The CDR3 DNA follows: TGTGCCACCAGCAGGGGGTCAGGGATGGGCGAGCAGTACTTC. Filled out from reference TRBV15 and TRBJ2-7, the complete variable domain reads DAMVIQNPRYQVTQFGKPVTLSCSQTLNHNVMYWYQQKSSQAPKLLFHYYDKDFNNEADTPDNFQSRRPNTSFCFLDIRSPGLGDTAMYLCATSRGSGMGEQYFGPGTRLTVT.

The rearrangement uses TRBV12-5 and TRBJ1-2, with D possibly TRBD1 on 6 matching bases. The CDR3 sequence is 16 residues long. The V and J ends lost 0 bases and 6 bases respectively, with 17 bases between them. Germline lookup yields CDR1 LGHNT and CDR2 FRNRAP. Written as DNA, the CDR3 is TGTGCTAGTGGTTTGGTACTTGGGGGCAACCGAGATGGCTACACCTTC. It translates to CASGLVLGGNRDGYTF.

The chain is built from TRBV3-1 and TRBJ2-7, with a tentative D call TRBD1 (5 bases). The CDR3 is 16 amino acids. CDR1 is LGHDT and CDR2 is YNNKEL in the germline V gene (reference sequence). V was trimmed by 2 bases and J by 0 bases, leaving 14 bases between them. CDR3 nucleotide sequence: TGTGCCAGCAGCCAATTTAAGGACAACCTCTCCTACGAGCAGTACTTC. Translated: CASSQFKDNLSYEQYF.

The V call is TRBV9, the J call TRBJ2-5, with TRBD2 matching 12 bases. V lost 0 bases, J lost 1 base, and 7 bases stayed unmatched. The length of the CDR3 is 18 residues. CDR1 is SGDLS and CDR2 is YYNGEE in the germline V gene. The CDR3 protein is CASSVGRLAGGVQETQYF. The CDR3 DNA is TGTGCCAGCAGCGTAGGGAGGCTAGCGGGAGGGGTCCAAGAGACCCAGTACTTC.

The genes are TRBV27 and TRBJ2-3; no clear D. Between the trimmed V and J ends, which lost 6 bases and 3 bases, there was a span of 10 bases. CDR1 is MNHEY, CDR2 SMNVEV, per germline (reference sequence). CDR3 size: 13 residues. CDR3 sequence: CASRLYITDTQYF. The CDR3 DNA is TGTGCCAGCAGACTTTATATAACAGATACGCAGTATTTT.

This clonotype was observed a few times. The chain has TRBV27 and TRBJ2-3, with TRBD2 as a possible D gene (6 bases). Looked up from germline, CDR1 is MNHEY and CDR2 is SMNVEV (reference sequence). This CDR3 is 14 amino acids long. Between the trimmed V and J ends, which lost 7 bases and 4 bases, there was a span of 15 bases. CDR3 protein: CASTHRWEADTQYF. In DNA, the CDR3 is TGTGCCAGCACCCACCGGTGGGAGGCAGATACGCAGTATTTT.

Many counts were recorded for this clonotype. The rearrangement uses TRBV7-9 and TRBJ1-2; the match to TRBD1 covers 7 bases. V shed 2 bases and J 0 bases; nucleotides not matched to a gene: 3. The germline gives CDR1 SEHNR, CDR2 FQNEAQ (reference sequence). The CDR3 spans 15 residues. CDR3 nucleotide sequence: TGTGCCAGCAGCTTACTGGGACAGTCTAACTATGGCTACACCTTC. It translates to CASSLLGQSNYGYTF. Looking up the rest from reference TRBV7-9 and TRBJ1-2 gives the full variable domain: DTGVSQNPRHKITKRGQNVTFRCDPISEHNRLYWYRQTLGQGPEFLTYFQNEAQLEKSRLLSDRFSAERPKGSFSTLEIQRTEQGDSAMYLCASSLLGQSNYGYTFGSGTRLTVV.